Sequencing of this T cell receptor beta chain was carried out in a study of shared clonotypes between healthy human individuals. CD8 memory pooled CD45RO+ cells and CCR7-negative CD45RA+ TemRA cells. Sorted-subset replicate PCRs used approximately 180 ng of genomic DNA. This amount corresponded to about 29,000 T cell genomes. Libraries were prepared by immunoSEQ multiplex PCR; TCRdb keeps only in-frame clonotypes and omits some of them. The table shows 600,000 to 750,000 clones, with about nine tenths occurring only once. The CDR3 consists of 16 residues. V was shortened by 5 bases and J by 2 bases, with 16 bases between the two germline ends. The germline V gene has CDR1 MDHEN and CDR2 SYDVKM.

Sample: memory CD8+ T cells from PBMCs. Subset given: CD45RO+ cells pooled with CCR7-negative TemRA cells. J is TRBJ1-5 and V is TRBV28; tentative D call: TRBD1 (6 bases). This TCR was recovered from a man younger than 35 in good health. Some clones in this sample may be carry-over from other donors' samples. The DNA for the CDR3 is TGTGCCAGCAGTCTCCTACAGGGAGATGGCAATCAGCCCCAGCATTTT. As protein: CASSLLQGDGNQPQHF. The full variable domain, with the rest looked up from reference TRBV28 and TRBJ1-5, is DVKVTQSSRYLVKRTGEKVFLECVQDMDHENMFWYRQDPGLGLRLIYFSYDVKMKEKGDIPEGYSVSREKKERFSLILESASTNQTSMYLCASSLLQGDGNQPQHFGDGTRLSIL.